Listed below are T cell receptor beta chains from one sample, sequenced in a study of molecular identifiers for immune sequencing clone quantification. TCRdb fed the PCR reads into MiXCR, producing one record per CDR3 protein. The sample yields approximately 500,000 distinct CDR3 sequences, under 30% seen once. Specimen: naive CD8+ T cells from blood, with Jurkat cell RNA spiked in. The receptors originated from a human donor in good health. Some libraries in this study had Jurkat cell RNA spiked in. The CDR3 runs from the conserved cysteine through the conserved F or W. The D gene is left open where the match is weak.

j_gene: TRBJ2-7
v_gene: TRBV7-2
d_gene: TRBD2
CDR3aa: CASSAAGLAGDEQYF

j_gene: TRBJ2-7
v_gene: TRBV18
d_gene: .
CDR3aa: CASSPVDRASSYEQYF

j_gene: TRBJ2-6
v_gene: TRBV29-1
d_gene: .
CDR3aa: CSVEAAKSSGANVLTF

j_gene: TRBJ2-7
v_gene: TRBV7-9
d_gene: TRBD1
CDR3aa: CASSHPGQAPYEQYF

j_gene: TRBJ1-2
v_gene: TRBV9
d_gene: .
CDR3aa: CASSTNTYPSHGYTF

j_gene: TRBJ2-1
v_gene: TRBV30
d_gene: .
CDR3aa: CAWRIYYEQFF

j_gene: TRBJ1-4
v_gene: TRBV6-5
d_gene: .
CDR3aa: CASSFGGSEEKLFF

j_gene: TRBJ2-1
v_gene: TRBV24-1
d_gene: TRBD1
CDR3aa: CATSDRDSHNEQFF

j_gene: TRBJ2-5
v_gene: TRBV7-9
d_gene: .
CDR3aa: CASSLVLAEETQYF

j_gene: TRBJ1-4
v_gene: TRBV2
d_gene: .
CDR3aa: CASSEELGLNEKLFF

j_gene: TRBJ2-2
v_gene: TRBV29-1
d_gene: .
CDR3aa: CSAGGGVNTGELFF

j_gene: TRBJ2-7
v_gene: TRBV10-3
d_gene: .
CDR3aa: CAISVSGISRSYEQYF